These T cell receptor beta chains were read from a single sample in a study of T cells in Graves' hyperthyroidism and ophthalmopathy. TCRdb re-analysed the multiplex PCR reads in MiXCR, keeping a single row per CDR3 protein. The repertoire holds 540,000 or so distinct CDR3 sequences, with about a sixth as singletons. Sequenced: blood. The receptors originated from a woman aged 25 to 39 with Graves' hyperthyroidism. The CDR3 runs from the conserved cysteine through the conserved F or W. D genes are given only for firm matches. A clone size is listed for some rows: how often the clone was seen (once, few, many), or a class if it is expanded.

>many|TRBJ2-7|TRBV12-3/TRBV12-4|TRBD2
CASSHWGLAVGYEQYF
TGTGCCAGCAGCCACTGGGGACTAGCGGTAGGCTACGAGCAGTACTTC
>many|TRBJ2-1|TRBV2|TRBD2
CATHRAGGPENEQFF
TGTGCCACCCACCGAGCGGGAGGGCCGGAAAATGAGCAGTTCTTC
>.|TRBJ2-7|TRBV4-3|.
CASSQGGLVGEQYF
TGCGCCAGCAGCCAAGGGGGGCTCGTCGGCGAGCAGTACTTC
>few|TRBJ2-1|TRBV5-1|.
CASSLAGATYNEQFF
TGCGCCAGCAGCTTGGCGGGAGCGACCTACAATGAGCAGTTCTTC
>many|TRBJ1-2|TRBV30|.
CAWTGASPYYGYTF
TGTGCCTGGACCGGGGCCTCTCCGTACTATGGCTACACCTTC
>.|TRBJ1-2|TRBV7-9|.
CASSLARAGYTF
TGTGCCAGCAGCTTAGCGCGGGCTGGCTACACCTTC
>few|TRBJ2-1|TRBV9|.
CASSVVDYYNEQFF
TGTGCCAGCAGCGTAGTCGACTACTACAATGAGCAGTTCTTC
>.|TRBJ1-2|TRBV18|TRBD1
CASSPLTSLDRGEGYTF
TGTGCCAGCTCACCACTGACTTCCTTGGACAGGGGCGAGGGCTACACCTTC
>many|TRBJ2-5|TRBV7-9|TRBD2
CASSLRTSAPQYF
TGTGCCAGCAGCTTACGGACTAGCGCGCCTCAGTACTTC
>few|TRBJ1-5|TRBV6-1|.
CASIRGRRPNSNQPQHF
TGTGCCAGCATCCGGGGCAGGAGACCTAATAGCAATCAGCCCCAGCATTTT
>few|TRBJ2-3|TRBV27|TRBD1
CASSPPQGWHTQYF
TGTGCCAGCAGTCCGCCACAGGGGTGGCATACGCAGTATTTT
>.|TRBJ1-1|TRBV6-1|.
CASTGTRTANTEAFF
TGTGCCAGCACCGGGACCAGGACAGCGAACACTGAAGCTTTCTTT
>many|TRBJ2-3|TRBV20-1|.
CSATARARLAFGVTDTQYF
TGCAGTGCTACCGCCCGGGCGAGGCTAGCGTTTGGGGTCACAGATACGCAGTATTTT
>few|TRBJ2-1|TRBV19|.
CASSPLLGDEQFF
TGTGCCAGTAGTCCCCTTCTAGGGGATGAGCAGTTCTTC
>many|TRBJ2-2|TRBV20-1|.
CSARDVVGVNTGELFF
TGCAGTGCTAGAGATGTGGTGGGGGTGAACACCGGGGAGCTGTTTTTT
>many|TRBJ1-1|TRBV7-3|.
CASSQSTGPHTEAFF
TGTGCCAGCAGCCAATCCACCGGGCCCCACACTGAAGCTTTCTTT
>few|TRBJ2-2|TRBV24-1|.
CATSDGHLGELFF
TGTGCCACCAGCGACGGACATCTCGGGGAGCTGTTTTTT
>.|TRBJ2-6|TRBV15|.
CATSSESGISGANVLTF
TGTGCCACCAGCAGTGAGTCAGGGATATCTGGGGCCAACGTCCTGACTTTC
>.|TRBJ2-5|TRBV6-1|TRBD1
CASGDGQGVETQYF
TGTGCCAGCGGGGACGGACAGGGGGTCGAGACCCAGTACTTC
>many|TRBJ2-3|TRBV6-2/TRBV6-3|.
CASSSQPRISAGARDTQYF
TGTGCCAGCAGTTCGCAACCCCGTATTTCGGCGGGGGCACGAGATACGCAGTATTTT
>many|TRBJ2-1|TRBV7-3|TRBD2
CASSSSGRANNEQFF
TGTGCCAGCAGTTCTAGCGGGAGGGCCAACAATGAGCAGTTCTTC
>many|TRBJ2-2|TRBV6-2/TRBV6-3|TRBD2
CASSRGLAGFTGELFF
TGTGCCAGCAGCAGGGGACTAGCGGGTTTCACCGGGGAGCTGTTTTTT
>many|TRBJ2-1|TRBV11-1|TRBD2
CASSGTSALSIYNEQFF
TGTGCCAGCAGCGGGACTAGCGCCCTATCTATCTACAATGAGCAGTTCTTC